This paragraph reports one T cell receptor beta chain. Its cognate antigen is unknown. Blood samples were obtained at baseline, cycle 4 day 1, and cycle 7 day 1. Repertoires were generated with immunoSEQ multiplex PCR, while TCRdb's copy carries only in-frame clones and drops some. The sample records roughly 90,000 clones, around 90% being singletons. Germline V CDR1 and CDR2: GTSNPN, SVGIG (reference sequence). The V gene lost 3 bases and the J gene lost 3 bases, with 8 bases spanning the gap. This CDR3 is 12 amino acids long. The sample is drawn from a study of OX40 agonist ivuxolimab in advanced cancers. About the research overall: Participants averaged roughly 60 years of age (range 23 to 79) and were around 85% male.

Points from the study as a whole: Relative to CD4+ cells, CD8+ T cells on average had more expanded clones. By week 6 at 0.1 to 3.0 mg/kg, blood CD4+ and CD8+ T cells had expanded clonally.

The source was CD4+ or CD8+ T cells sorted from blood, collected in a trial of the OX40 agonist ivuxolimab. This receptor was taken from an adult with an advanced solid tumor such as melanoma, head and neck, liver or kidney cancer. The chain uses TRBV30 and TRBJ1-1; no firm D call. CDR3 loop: CAWSPMHTEAFF. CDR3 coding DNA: TGTGCCTGGAGCCCCATGCACACTGAAGCTTTCTTT. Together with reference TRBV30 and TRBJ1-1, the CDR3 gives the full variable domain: SQTIHQWPATLVQPVGSPLSLECTVEGTSNPNLYWYRQAAGRGLQLLFYSVGIGQISSEVPQNLSASRPQDRQFILSSKKLLLSDSGFYLCAWSPMHTEAFFGQGTRLTVV.